This TCR beta chain was recorded in a study of CD8 T cell repertoires and HIV-1 epitope variants. The overall study: Separate wells received one of Twenty-five Gag or Nef variant peptides. Tested: three Gag epitope families, Nef HW9 and YT9. 1M T cells were kept uncultured as a baseline.

Data came from immunoSEQ multiplex PCR; TCRdb stores just in-frame clones and leaves some out. This table has about 5,800 clones, roughly three fifths appearing once. The ends lost 7 bases at V and 0 bases at J; junction bases unmatched: 13. The CDR3 totals 18 residues. Germline V gene lookup returns CDR1 MNHEY and CDR2 SMNVEV (reference sequence). General observations from the study: About ten TCR beta clonotypes were antigen-specific, 5 to 7 apparently recognizing autologous or escape variants.

On this clone itself: No antigen is known for it.

What was sequenced was cultured CD8+ T cells derived from PBMCs. J is TRBJ2-1 and V is TRBV27; TRBD2 matches 9 bases. This sequence originates from a male donor with HIV. CDR3 sequence (DNA): TGTGCCAGCAAAGCGGGACTAGCCTACGTGAGCTCCTACAATGAGCAGTTCTTC. Residues: CASKAGLAYVSSYNEQFF.